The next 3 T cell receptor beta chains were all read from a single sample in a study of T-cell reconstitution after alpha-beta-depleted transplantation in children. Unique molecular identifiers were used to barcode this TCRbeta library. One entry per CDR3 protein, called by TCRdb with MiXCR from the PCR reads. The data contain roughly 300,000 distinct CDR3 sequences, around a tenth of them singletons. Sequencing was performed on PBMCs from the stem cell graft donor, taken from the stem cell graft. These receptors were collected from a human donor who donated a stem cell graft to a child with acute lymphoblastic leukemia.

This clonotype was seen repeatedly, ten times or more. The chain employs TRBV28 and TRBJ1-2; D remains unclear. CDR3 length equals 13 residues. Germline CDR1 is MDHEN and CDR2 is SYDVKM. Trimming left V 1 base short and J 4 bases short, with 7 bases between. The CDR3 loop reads CASSLSDIYGYTF. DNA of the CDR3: TGTGCCAGCAGTTTATCCGACATCTATGGCTACACCTTC.

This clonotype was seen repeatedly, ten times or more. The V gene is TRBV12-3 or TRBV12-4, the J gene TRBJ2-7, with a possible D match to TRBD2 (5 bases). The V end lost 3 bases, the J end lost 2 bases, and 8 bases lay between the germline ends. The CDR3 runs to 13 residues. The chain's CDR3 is CASSFSGPYEQYF. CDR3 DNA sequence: TGTGCCAGCAGTTTCAGCGGACCCTACGAGCAGTACTTC.

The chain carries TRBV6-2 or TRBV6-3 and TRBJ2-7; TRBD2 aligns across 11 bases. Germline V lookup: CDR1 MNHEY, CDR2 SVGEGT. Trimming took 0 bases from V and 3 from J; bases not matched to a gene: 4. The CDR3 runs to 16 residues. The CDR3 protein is CASSYSSGRAYYEQYF. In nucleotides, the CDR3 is TGTGCCAGCAGTTACTCTAGCGGGAGGGCGTACTACGAGCAGTACTTC.